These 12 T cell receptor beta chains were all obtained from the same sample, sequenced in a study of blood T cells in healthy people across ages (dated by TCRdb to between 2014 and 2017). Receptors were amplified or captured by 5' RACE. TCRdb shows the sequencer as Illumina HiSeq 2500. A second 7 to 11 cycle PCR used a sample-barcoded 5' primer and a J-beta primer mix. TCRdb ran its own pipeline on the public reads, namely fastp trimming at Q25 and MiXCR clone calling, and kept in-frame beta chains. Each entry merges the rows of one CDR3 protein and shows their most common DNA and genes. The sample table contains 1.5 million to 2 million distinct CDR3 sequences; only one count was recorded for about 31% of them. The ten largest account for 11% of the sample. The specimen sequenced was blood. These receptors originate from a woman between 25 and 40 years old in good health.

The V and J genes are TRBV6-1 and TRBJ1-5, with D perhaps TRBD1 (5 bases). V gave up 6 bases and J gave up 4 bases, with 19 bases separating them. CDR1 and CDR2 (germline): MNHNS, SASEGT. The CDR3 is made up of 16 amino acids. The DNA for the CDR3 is TGTGCCAGCAGAGCAATGACCTTTGGGACTAATCAGCCCCAGCATTTT. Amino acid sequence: CASRAMTFGTNQPQHF.

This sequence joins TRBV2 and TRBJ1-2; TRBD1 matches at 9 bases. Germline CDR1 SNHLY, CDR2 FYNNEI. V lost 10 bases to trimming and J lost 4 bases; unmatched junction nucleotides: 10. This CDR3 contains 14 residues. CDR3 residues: CATTRDRVIYGYTF. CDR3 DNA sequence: TGTGCCACGACCCGGGACAGGGTCATCTATGGCTACACCTTC.

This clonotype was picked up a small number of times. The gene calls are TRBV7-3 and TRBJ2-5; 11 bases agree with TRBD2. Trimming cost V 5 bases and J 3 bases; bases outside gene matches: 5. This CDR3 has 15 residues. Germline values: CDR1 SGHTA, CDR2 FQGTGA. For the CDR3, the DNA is TGTGCCAGCAGCCCATGGGGACTAGCGGAAGAGACCCAGTACTTC. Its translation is CASSPWGLAEETQYF.

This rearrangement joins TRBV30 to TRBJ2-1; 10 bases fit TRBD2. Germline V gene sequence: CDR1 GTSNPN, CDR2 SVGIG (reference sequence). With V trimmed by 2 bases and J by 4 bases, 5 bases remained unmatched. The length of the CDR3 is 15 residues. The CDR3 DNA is TGTGCCTGGAGTTTAGGGACTAGCGAGTACAATGAGCAGTTCTTC. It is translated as CAWSLGTSEYNEQFF.

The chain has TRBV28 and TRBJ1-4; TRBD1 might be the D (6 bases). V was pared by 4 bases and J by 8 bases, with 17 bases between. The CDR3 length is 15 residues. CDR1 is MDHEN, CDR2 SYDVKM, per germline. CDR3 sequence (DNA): TGTGCCAGCAGTTCAACAGGGACCTTAAGGGAAAAACTGTTTTTT. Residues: CASSSTGTLREKLFF.

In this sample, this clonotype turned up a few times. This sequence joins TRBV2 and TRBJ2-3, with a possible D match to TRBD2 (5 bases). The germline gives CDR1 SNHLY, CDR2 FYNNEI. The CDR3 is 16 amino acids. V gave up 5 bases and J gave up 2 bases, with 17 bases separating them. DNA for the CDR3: TGTGCCAGCAGTACTGATAGCGATCGGATCACAGATACGCAGTATTTT. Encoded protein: CASSTDSDRITDTQYF. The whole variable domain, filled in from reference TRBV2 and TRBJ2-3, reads EPEVTQTPSHQVTQMGQEVILRCVPISNHLYFYWYRQILGQKVEFLVSFYNNEISEKSEIFDDQFSVERPDGSNFTLKIRSTKLEDSAMYFCASSTDSDRITDTQYFGPGTRLTVL.

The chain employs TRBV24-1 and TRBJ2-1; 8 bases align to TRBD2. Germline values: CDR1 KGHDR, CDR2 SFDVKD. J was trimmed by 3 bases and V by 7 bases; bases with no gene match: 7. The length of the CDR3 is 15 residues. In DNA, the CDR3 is TGTGCCACCAGGGGAGGCGGGAGGAACTACAATGAGCAGTTCTTC. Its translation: CATRGGGRNYNEQFF.

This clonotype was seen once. This chain's CDR3 is CATSRAPGEQYF. The CDR3 coding sequence is TGTGCCACCAGCAGAGCCCCCGGCGAGCAGTACTTC. V gene TRBV15 combines with J gene TRBJ2-5; no clear D. The tail of the sequence fits TRBJ2-7 better, so the J call may be wrong. Germline V gene data show CDR1 as LNHNV and CDR2 as YYDKDF (reference sequence). The CDR3 is 12 amino acids.

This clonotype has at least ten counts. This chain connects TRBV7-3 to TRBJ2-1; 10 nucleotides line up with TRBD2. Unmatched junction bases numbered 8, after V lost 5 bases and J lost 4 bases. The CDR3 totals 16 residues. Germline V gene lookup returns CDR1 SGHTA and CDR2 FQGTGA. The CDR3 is CASSPRTSGLYNEQFF. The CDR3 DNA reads TGTGCCAGCAGCCCTAGGACTAGCGGACTTTACAATGAGCAGTTCTTC.

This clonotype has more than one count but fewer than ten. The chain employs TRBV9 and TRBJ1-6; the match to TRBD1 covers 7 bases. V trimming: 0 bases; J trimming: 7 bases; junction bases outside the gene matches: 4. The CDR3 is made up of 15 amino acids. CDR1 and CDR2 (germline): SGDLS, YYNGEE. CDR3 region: CASSVDGTANSPLHF. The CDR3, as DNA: TGTGCCAGCAGCGTAGATGGGACAGCAAATTCACCCCTCCACTTT.

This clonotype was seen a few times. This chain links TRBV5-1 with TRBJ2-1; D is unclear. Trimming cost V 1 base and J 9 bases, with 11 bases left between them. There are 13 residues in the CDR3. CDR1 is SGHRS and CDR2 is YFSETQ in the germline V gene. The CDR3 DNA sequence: TGCGCCAGCAGCTTGACCGGAACGGGTGAGCAGTTCTTC. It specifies CASSLTGTGEQFF. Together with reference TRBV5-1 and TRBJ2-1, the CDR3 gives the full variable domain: KAGVTQTPRYLIKTRGQQVTLSCSPISGHRSVSWYQQTPGQGLQFLFEYFSETQRNKGNFPGRFSGRQFSNSRSEMNVSTLELGDSALYLCASSLTGTGEQFFGPGTRLTVL.

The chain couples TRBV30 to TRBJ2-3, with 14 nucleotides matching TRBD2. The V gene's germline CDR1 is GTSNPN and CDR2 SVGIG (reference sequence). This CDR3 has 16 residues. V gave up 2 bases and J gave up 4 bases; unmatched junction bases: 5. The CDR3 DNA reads TGTGCCTGGAGTATTTCGGGACTAGCGGGAGCAGATACGCAGTATTTT. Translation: CAWSISGLAGADTQYF.